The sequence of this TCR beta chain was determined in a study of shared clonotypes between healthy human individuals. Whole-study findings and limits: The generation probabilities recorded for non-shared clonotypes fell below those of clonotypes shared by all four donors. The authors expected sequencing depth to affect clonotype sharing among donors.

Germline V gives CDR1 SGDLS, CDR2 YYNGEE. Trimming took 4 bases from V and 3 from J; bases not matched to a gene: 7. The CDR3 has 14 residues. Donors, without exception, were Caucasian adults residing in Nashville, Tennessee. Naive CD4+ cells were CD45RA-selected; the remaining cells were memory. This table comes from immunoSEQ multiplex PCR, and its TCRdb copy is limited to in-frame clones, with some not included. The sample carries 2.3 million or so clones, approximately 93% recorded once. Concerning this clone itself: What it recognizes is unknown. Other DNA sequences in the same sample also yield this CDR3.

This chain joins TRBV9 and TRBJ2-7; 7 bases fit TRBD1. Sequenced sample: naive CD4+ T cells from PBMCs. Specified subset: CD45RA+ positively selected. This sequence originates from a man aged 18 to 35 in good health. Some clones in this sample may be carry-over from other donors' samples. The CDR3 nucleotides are TGTGCCAGCAGCTCAACGGGACAGAACTACGAGCAGTACTTC. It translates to CASSSTGQNYEQYF.